This T cell receptor beta chain was identified during a study of graft-versus-host responses after intestinal transplantation (dated by TCRdb to the early 2020s). Study-wide context: The transplants that recipients got were multivisceral, liver-intestinal, or isolated intestinal. Anti-thymocyte globulin induction was given to all recipients, followed by maintenance tacrolimus and steroids for 2 to 3 years. After intestinal transplantation, graft-versus-host and host-versus-graft alloreactive T cell clones in the graft, circulation and bone marrow were tracked using bulk TCR-beta CDR3 sequencing. Alloreactive clones were identified by sequencing pre-transplant mixed lymphocyte reaction products and comparing these products with unstimulated pre-transplant donor and recipient T cells. The cohort enrolled some 23 intestinal transplant recipients including one retransplant, and a few patients lacking pretransplant specimens were excluded. A peak of at least 4% donor T cells among recipient peripheral blood mononuclear cells was the definition used for donor T cell macrochimerism. Rather than being sequenced by the commercial service, samples from three later patients were sequenced in-house on an Illumina MiSeq and processed with MiXCR.

To note about this clone: This clone's antigen is unknown. No base qualities exist here, and no much larger clone lies one base off it.

On the study overall, not on this receptor specifically: The conclusions were limited by the relatively low number and heterogeneity of the intestinal transplant patients. High GvH to HvG T cell clonal ratios were observed in the allografts of patients with donor T cell macrochimerism. Early after transplant, peak levels of circulating GvH clones were found to be associated with declines in HvG clones. GvH clones were found in recipient bone marrow, and some of the GvH clones appeared earlier in ileal mucosa or blood, which is consistent with an intestinal mucosal origin.

Measured from the cysteine to the phenylalanine, the CDR3 is 17 residues long. CDR3 DNA only is kept here, 51 bases in frame from base 1. CDR1 and CDR2, per the germline V gene, are WSHSY and SAAADI. Germline trimming: 0 bases from V, 4 bases from J; junction bases outside gene matches: 6. In the first month after transplant, blood samples were collected up to 4 times, and after that at least monthly when available. The receptor library was made with the immunoSEQ multiplex PCR assay. For most patients, high-throughput TCR-beta CDR3 sequencing of genomic DNA was performed by Adaptive Biotechnologies. On the authors' methods: Adaptive's ImmunoSEQ software was the source of the TCR sequencing data for 18 patients, while a few other patients were processed with MiXCR and VDJtools. CDR3 nucleotide sequences shared between donor and recipient were removed because the origin of such sequences could not be assigned. To be classed as alloreactive, a clone needed at least 2-fold expansion over unstimulated cells and a minimum CFSE-low frequency of 0.002% (template counts) or 0.001% (read counts). Clones detected in sequenced pre-transplant spleen, lymph node, or MLR CFSE-low populations of the donor or recipient were defined as mappable. The cumulative frequency of alloreactive clones was calculated as a percentage of all sequences, weighted by copy number. TCRdb limited this immuneACCESS table to in-frame rearrangements with V and J called. A share of clones is missing; checked studies link under half to unresolved V genes, and the rest is unexplained. That table furnishes V, J and clone size, whereas the DNA furnished D and trimming. The sample table records about 24,000 clones; roughly 85% of these occur just once. The leading ten clones occupy under 1% of the sample.

Recombination linked TRBV10-2 to TRBJ2-3; 11 central nucleotides agree with TRBD2. The source of this sequence is a human patient who received an intestinal transplant, so some T cells may come from the graft donor. Sequenced here: PBMCs, sampled around 460 days after intestinal transplant. The CDR3 region reads CASSESSGRAVSDTQYF. The sequenced DNA is TGCGCCAGCAGTGAGTCTAGCGGGAGGGCCGTGTCAGATACGCAGTATTTT.